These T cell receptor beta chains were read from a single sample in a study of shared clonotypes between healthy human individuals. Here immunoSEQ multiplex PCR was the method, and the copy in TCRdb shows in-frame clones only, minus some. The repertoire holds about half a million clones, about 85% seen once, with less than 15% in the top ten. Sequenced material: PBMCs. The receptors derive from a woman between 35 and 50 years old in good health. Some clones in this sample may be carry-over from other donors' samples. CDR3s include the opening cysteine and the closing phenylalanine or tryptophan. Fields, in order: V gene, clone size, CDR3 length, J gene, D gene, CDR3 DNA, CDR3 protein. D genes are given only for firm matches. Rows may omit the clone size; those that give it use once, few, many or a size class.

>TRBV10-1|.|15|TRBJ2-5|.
TGCGCCAGCAGTGAGTCGCCCACAGGACAAGAGACCCAGTACTTC
CASSESPTGQETQYF
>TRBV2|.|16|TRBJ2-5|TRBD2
TGTGCCAGCAGTGAAGGGACTAGCGGGATGGGGGAGACCCAGTACTTC
CASSEGTSGMGETQYF
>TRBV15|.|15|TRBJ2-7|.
TGTGCCACCAGCAGAGATCCAGGGGCCTCCTACGAGCAGTACTTC
CATSRDPGASYEQYF
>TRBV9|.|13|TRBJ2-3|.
TGTGCCAGCAGCGCTCTCACCACAGATACGCAGTATTTT
CASSALTTDTQYF
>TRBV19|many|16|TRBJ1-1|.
TGTGCCAGTAGTGCGAGAAGCAGGAGCATGAACACTGAAGCTTTCTTT
CASSARSRSMNTEAFF
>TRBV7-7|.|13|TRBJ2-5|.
TGTGCTAGCAGCTTCCGAGGTTCGGAGACCCAGTACTTC
CASSFRGSETQYF
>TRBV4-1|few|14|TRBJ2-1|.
TGCGCCAGCAGCCACCCGGGGAAGAGTCATGAGCAGTTCTTC
CASSHPGKSHEQFF
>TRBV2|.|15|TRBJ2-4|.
TGTGCCAGCAGTGAAAAGCTAGCGGCCAAAAACATTCAGTACTTC
CASSEKLAAKNIQYF
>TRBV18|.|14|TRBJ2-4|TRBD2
TGTGCCAGCCACAGAAGCGGGAGTTGGGACATTCAGTACTTC
CASHRSGSWDIQYF
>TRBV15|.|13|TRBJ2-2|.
TGTGCCACCGGACCCAGGGCCACCGGGGAGCTGTTTTTT
CATGPRATGELFF
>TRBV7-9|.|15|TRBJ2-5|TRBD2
TGTGCCAGCAGCTCCCGGACTAGCGGGGAAGAGACCCAGTACTTC
CASSSRTSGEETQYF
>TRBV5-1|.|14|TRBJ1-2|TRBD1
TGCGCCAGCAGCTTGGTGGCGACAGGGAGTGGCTACACCTTC
CASSLVATGSGYTF
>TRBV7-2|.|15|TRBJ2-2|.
TGTGCCAGCAGCAAAAGGGACACTCCCACCGGGGAGCTGTTTTTT
CASSKRDTPTGELFF
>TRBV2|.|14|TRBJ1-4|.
TGTGCCAGCAGCAAACAGGGAGCTAATGAAAAACTGTTTTTT
CASSKQGANEKLFF
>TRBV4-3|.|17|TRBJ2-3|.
TGCGCCAGCAGCCAAGCGGGACTTAGGTACCGCACAGATACGCAGTATTTT
CASSQAGLRYRTDTQYF
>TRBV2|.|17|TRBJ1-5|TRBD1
TGTGCCAGCAGGGGGACAGGGGGCTTCTATAGCAATCAGCCCCAGCATTTT
CASRGTGGFYSNQPQHF